The TCR beta chain described here comes from a study of cytotoxic CD8 clonotypes in ibrutinib-treated CLL (dated by TCRdb to 2020 to 2022). Regarding the research as a whole: The cohort included roughly 15 treatment-naive and about a dozen relapsed/refractory patients; under 18 were IGHV unmutated. Responses were partial in around 24 patients and complete in 2; after median about 5.5 years follow-up, roughly 14 stayed in remission and roughly twelve progressed. Response samples were obtained after a median of around 11 months of treatment, with a range of roughly 6 to 40 months. Samples averaged approximately 240,000 productive templates and 94,082 productive rearrangements. Longitudinal samples were available for about 30% of the 86 trial participants. Cryopreserved peripheral blood mononuclear cells were collected at three points: before therapy, at response, and at either sustained remission or disease progression.

This clone was observed once. Its antigen is currently not known. Nothing much larger sits one base from this clone, and base qualities are not available. Each clonotype received, on average, around 9.6x coverage in deep resolution sequencing performed on a MiSeq, where the target depth lay between 1 in 1 million and 1 in 200,000 T cells. The immunoSEQ hsTCRB Kit was used to generate TCR beta libraries. The study's processing was this. The data were analyzed with ImmunoSEQ Analyzer and ImmunoSEQ Data Assistant, and V, D and J gene assignments followed IMGT definitions. Clonality was computed as one minus normalized Shannon entropy of productive rearrangement frequencies, ranging from 0 to 1. Only overrepresented clonotypes making up at least 0.05% of the repertoire of each patient were included in the public clonotype analysis. Approximately 13 age-matched healthy donor repertoires from immuneACCESS served as clonality controls. The table comes from immuneACCESS by way of TCRdb, which keeps in-frame sequences with V and J called. Part of the clones is missing from these tables; in studies checked, under half for an unresolved V gene and the rest for unknown reasons. D and trimming were read from the DNA, whereas the V and J calls and clone size are those reported in that table. The sample table records around 310,000 clones; about 80% of these occur just once. The ten most abundant clones make up over 6.5% of the sample.

The paper's findings and limits, for the study overall: Public clonotypes were rare and either shrank or stayed stable during treatment, and the rise in clonality at ibrutinib response reflected expansion of private clonotypes. Sustained-remission and progressing patients did not have matched sampling times, and lymph node repertoires were not examined. At ibrutinib response clonality went up, during sustained remission it held steady, and at progression it dropped back toward baseline. Baseline clonality was found to be higher than that of age-matched healthy donors and was strongly correlated with circulating CD8+ T-cell counts.

For TCR beta library preparation, approximately 1.9 micrograms of genomic DNA was extracted from cryopreserved PBMCs. High-throughput TCR beta sequencing was performed on longitudinal blood samples from CLL patients receiving ibrutinib monotherapy. The patients took part in an open-label, single-center phase 2 trial of ibrutinib monotherapy. The material sequenced was PBMCs, taken before ibrutinib treatment. This clonotype was obtained from a human donor with chronic lymphocytic leukemia.

The nucleotide sequence reads TGCGCCAGCAGCCAACCGCCGTCCCGACTAGCGGGGCTATACGAGCAGTACTTC. The translation is CASSQPPSRLAGLYEQYF. The V and J genes are TRBV4-1 and TRBJ2-5; a stretch of 11 junction bases matches TRBD2. Gene TRBJ2-7 matches the end of the DNA better, so the J call may be wrong. The germline V gene sets CDR1 to MGHRA and CDR2 to YSYEKL. The CDR3 starts with the cysteine, ends with the phenylalanine, and has 18 residues. Only the CDR3 DNA stays, 54 bases, in frame from base 1.